Each of the 6 T cell receptor beta chains below was sequenced from the same sample in a study of cytomegalovirus exposure and HLA in healthy donors. Both 60 Vbeta primers and 13 Jbeta primers went into the PCR. Repertoires were generated with immunoSEQ multiplex PCR, while TCRdb's copy carries only in-frame clones and drops some. The sample has about 120,000 clones; approximately 80% are singletons. The specimen sequenced was PBMCs. Receptors were obtained from a middle-aged woman in good health and CMV-seronegative.

The chain recombines TRBV10-3 with TRBJ1-1; a possible D gene is TRBD1 (5 bases). Germline assignment: CDR1 ENHRY and CDR2 SYGVKD. The CDR3 length is 14 residues. Trimming cost V 11 bases and J 4 bases, with 20 bases left between them. The CDR3 reads CAENPPGLVTEAFF. CDR3 nucleotide sequence: TGTGCCGAAAACCCGCCAGGGCTAGTCACTGAAGCTTTCTTT.

The rearrangement uses TRBV6-4 and TRBJ2-1; TRBD2 aligns across 7 bases. In germline, CDR1 is MRHNA, CDR2 SNTAGT. The trim removed 0 bases at V and 4 bases at J, leaving 3 bases unmatched. This CDR3 spans 15 amino acids. As DNA, the CDR3 is TGTGCCAGCAGTGACTCGACTAGCAAGTACAATGAGCAGTTCTTC. Translated, it gives CASSDSTSKYNEQFF.

V and J are TRBV6-1 and TRBJ2-2, with 8 bases aligning to TRBD1. Losses at the gene ends were 6 bases for V and 2 bases for J; bases not matched to a gene: 5. Germline V lookup: CDR1 MNHNS, CDR2 SASEGT. The CDR3 has 15 residues. The CDR3 region has the DNA TGTGCCAGCAGGCCGGGGACAGGAAACACCGGGGAGCTGTTTTTT. This translates into CASRPGTGNTGELFF.

This clone was picked up one time. The chain employs TRBV19 and TRBJ1-1; 7 bases are shared with TRBD1. Trimming removed 6 bases from V and 1 base from J; junction bases left unmatched: 5. The CDR3 is made up of 14 amino acids. Germline V gene lookup returns CDR1 LNHDA and CDR2 SQIVND (reference sequence). This CDR3 is CASRTDRTNTEAFF. CDR3 coding DNA: TGTGCCAGTAGAACGGACAGGACGAACACTGAAGCTTTCTTT.

The chain couples TRBV6-5 to TRBJ2-5; 7 nucleotides agree with TRBD1. Germline CDR1 and CDR2: MNHEY and SVGAGI. This CDR3 comprises 16 residues. The V segment lost 0 bases and the J segment 1 base; nucleotides outside the gene matches: 5. The chain's CDR3 is CASSYSRGPGQETQYF. The CDR3 bases are TGTGCCAGCAGTTACTCAAGGGGGCCGGGCCAAGAGACCCAGTACTTC.

The chain carries TRBV25-1 and TRBJ2-1; 8 bases map to TRBD1. The germline V gene has CDR1 MGHDK and CDR2 SYGVNS. The CDR3 loop spans 13 amino acids. V shed 8 bases, J shed 9 bases, and the junction held 9 bases outside the gene matches. CDR3 sequence: CASSGQGTGEQFF. CDR3 coding DNA: TGTGCCAGCTCTGGACAGGGAACAGGTGAGCAGTTCTTC.